These T cell receptor beta chains were read from a single sample in a study of T cells after yellow fever vaccination. TCRdb redid the calling of the 5' RACE reads with MiXCR, one entry per CDR3 protein. In the table there are 400,000 to 650,000 distinct CDR3 sequences, less than 25% of which are singletons. This sample comprised PBMCs, obtained about 20 days after the first yellow fever vaccination. Receptors were obtained from a man younger than 35 who received the YFV17D yellow fever vaccine. The CDR3 runs from the conserved cysteine through the conserved F or W. D genes are given only for firm matches. Not every row has a clone size; where given, it reads once, few, many or a size class.

d_gene: -
v_gene: TRBV30
abundance: -
j_gene: TRBJ2-7
CDR3nt: TGTGCCTGGAGAGGCCACTCCTACGAGCAGTACTTC
CDR3aa: CAWRGHSYEQYF

d_gene: -
v_gene: TRBV10-3
abundance: few
j_gene: TRBJ2-5
CDR3nt: TGTGCCATCAGTGAAGGGTACCAAGAGACCCAGTACTTC
CDR3aa: CAISEGYQETQYF

d_gene: TRBD1
v_gene: TRBV6-1
abundance: few
j_gene: TRBJ2-7
CDR3nt: TGTGCCAGCAGGAAACCGGGACAGGACTACGAGCAGTACTTC
CDR3aa: CASRKPGQDYEQYF

d_gene: -
v_gene: TRBV9
abundance: few
j_gene: TRBJ1-3
CDR3nt: TGTGCCAGCAGCGGAGGAACAGGGATGGTTGGAAACACCATATATTTT
CDR3aa: CASSGGTGMVGNTIYF

d_gene: -
v_gene: TRBV11-2
abundance: -
j_gene: TRBJ2-5
CDR3nt: TGTGCCAGCAGCCTAGAGGGGCCATACCTAGGGACCCAGTACTTC
CDR3aa: CASSLEGPYLGTQYF

d_gene: -
v_gene: TRBV5-1
abundance: few
j_gene: TRBJ1-1
CDR3nt: TGCGCCAGCAGCTTGAAGTCCACTGAAGCTTTCTTT
CDR3aa: CASSLKSTEAFF

d_gene: TRBD2
v_gene: TRBV7-3
abundance: -
j_gene: TRBJ2-7
CDR3nt: TGTGCCAGCAGCCTGGGGGGGTCCGCGTACGAGCAGTACTTC
CDR3aa: CASSLGGSAYEQYF

d_gene: -
v_gene: TRBV4-3
abundance: few
j_gene: TRBJ1-2
CDR3nt: TGCGCCAGCAGCCAAGAACTTCCCCGCTATGGCTACACCTTC
CDR3aa: CASSQELPRYGYTF

d_gene: -
v_gene: TRBV12-3/TRBV12-4
abundance: -
j_gene: TRBJ1-2
CDR3nt: TGTGCCAGCACCTCGATGGGGCGCTGGGACTATGGCTACACCTTC
CDR3aa: CASTSMGRWDYGYTF

d_gene: -
v_gene: TRBV6-2/TRBV6-3
abundance: -
j_gene: TRBJ2-7
CDR3nt: TGTGCCAGCAGTTATCTCCGGTACGAGCAGTACTTC
CDR3aa: CASSYLRYEQYF

d_gene: -
v_gene: TRBV11-2
abundance: few
j_gene: TRBJ2-3
CDR3nt: TGTGCCAGCAGCCCTGGACAAAACGCACCCACAGATACGCAGTATTTT
CDR3aa: CASSPGQNAPTDTQYF

d_gene: -
v_gene: TRBV5-1
abundance: few
j_gene: TRBJ1-1
CDR3nt: TGCGCCAGCAGCCCGGGGGATATGAACACTGAAGCTTTCTTT
CDR3aa: CASSPGDMNTEAFF

d_gene: -
v_gene: TRBV12-3/TRBV12-4
abundance: -
j_gene: TRBJ2-5
CDR3nt: TGTGCCAGCAGTGCGACTGGATCCCGAGAGACCCAGTACTTC
CDR3aa: CASSATGSRETQYF

d_gene: -
v_gene: TRBV12-3/TRBV12-4
abundance: few
j_gene: TRBJ2-3
CDR3nt: TGTGCCAGCAGTTACAGGGTGGGGACAGATACGCAGTATTTT
CDR3aa: CASSYRVGTDTQYF

d_gene: -
v_gene: TRBV6-2/TRBV6-3
abundance: once
j_gene: TRBJ2-1
CDR3nt: TGTGCCAGCAGTATGGACAGCAGCTCCTACAATGAGCAGTTCTTC
CDR3aa: CASSMDSSSYNEQFF

d_gene: TRBD2
v_gene: TRBV20-1
abundance: -
j_gene: TRBJ2-4
CDR3nt: TGCAGTGCTAGCTCCATCTCTAGCGGGGGGGCCAAAAACATTCAGTACTTC
CDR3aa: CSASSISSGGAKNIQYF

d_gene: TRBD1
v_gene: TRBV18
abundance: -
j_gene: TRBJ2-4
CDR3nt: TGTGCCAGCTCACCACTCCGGGACAGTAAAAACATTCAGTACTTC
CDR3aa: CASSPLRDSKNIQYF

d_gene: TRBD1
v_gene: TRBV10-3
abundance: -
j_gene: TRBJ1-1
CDR3nt: TGTGCCATCAGTCGGGGACAGGGGGAGGTAGGGACTGAAGCTTTCTTT
CDR3aa: CAISRGQGEVGTEAFF

d_gene: -
v_gene: TRBV4-2
abundance: -
j_gene: TRBJ2-1
CDR3nt: TGTGCCAGCAGCCAAGAGGGCCCGTCGGTCCAGTTCTTC
CDR3aa: CASSQEGPSVQFF

d_gene: TRBD1
v_gene: TRBV6-2/TRBV6-3
abundance: -
j_gene: TRBJ2-7
CDR3nt: TGTGCCAGCAACAAGGCGGGACAGGGCCACGAGCAGTACTTC
CDR3aa: CASNKAGQGHEQYF

d_gene: -
v_gene: TRBV21-1
abundance: -
j_gene: TRBJ1-5
CDR3nt: TGTGCCAGCAGCTCTCGCAGGTTCCGATCCCCGCATAGCAATCAGCCCCAGCATTTT
CDR3aa: CASSSRRFRSPHSNQPQHF

d_gene: -
v_gene: TRBV6-5
abundance: -
j_gene: TRBJ1-2
CDR3nt: TGTGCCAGCAGTTACTCGGCCTGGGGAGGCTACACCTTC
CDR3aa: CASSYSAWGGYTF